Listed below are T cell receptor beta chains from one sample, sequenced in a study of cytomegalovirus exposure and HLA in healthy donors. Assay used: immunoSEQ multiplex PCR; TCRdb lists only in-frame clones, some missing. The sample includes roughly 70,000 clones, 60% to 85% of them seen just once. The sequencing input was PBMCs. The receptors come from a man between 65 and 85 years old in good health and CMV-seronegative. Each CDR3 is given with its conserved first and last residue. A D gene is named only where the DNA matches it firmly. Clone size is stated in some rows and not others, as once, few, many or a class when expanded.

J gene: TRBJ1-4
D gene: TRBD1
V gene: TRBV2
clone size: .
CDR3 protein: CASRGQGNEKLFF
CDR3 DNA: TGTGCCAGCAGGGGACAGGGGAATGAAAAACTGTTTTTT

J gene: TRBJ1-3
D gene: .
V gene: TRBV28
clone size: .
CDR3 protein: CASTLGGPISGNTIYF
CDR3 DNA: TGTGCCAGCACCTTGGGGGGGCCGATCTCTGGAAACACCATATATTTT

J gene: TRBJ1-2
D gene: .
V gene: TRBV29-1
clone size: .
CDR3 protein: CSARLGASGYTF
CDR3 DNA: TGCAGCGCCCGGTTGGGGGCGAGCGGCTACACCTTC

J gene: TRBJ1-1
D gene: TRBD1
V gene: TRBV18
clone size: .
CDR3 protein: CASSRQGNTEAFF
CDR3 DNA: TGTGCCAGCTCACGACAGGGAAACACTGAAGCTTTCTTT

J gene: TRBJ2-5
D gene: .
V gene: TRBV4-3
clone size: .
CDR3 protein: CASSQDRSGAPTETQYF
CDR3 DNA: TGCGCCAGCAGCCAAGATCGGTCGGGAGCCCCGACGGAGACCCAGTACTTC

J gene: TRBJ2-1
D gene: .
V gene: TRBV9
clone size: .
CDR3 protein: CASSGRRAGAYNEQFF
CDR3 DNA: TGTGCCAGCAGCGGGAGGAGGGCCGGGGCGTACAATGAGCAGTTCTTC

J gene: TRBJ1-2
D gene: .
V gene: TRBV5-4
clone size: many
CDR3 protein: CASKSGSYGYTF
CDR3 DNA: TGTGCCAGCAAATCGGGTAGCTATGGCTACACCTTC

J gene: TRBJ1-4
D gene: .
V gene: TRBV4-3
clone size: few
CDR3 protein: CASRRQDGNEKLFF
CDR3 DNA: TGCGCCAGCCGAAGACAGGATGGGAATGAAAAACTGTTTTTT

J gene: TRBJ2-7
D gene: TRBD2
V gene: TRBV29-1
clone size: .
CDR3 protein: CSGGSSGEGVQYF
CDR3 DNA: TGCAGCGGAGGCAGTAGCGGGGAGGGTGTGCAGTACTTC

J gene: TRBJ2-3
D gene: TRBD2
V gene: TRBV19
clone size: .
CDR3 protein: CASRSGLAGGTDTQYF
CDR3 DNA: TGTGCCAGCCGATCGGGTCTAGCGGGGGGCACAGATACGCAGTATTTT

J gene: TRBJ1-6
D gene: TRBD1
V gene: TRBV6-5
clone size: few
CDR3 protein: CASSSNSGQGAPLHF
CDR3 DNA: TGTGCCAGCAGTTCCAATTCCGGACAGGGGGCACCCCTCCACTTT

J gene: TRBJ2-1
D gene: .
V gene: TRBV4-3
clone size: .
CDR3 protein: CASSQMGPGEQFF
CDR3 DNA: TGCGCCAGCAGCCAAATGGGGCCTGGAGAGCAGTTCTTC

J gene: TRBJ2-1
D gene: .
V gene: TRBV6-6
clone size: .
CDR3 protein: CASRGGQNEQFF
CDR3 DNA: TGTGCCAGCAGGGGGGGGCAGAATGAGCAGTTCTTC

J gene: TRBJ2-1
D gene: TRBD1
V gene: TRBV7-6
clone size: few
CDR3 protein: CASSLDRGPNREQFF
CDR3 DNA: TGTGCCAGCAGCCTCGACAGGGGTCCCAATAGGGAGCAGTTCTTC

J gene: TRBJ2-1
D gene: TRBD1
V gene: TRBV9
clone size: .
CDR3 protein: CASSVGGMGQPNNEQFF
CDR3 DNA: TGTGCCAGCAGCGTAGGGGGTATGGGACAGCCCAACAATGAGCAGTTCTTC

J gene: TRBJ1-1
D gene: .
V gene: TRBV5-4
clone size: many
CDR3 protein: CASSWGGRNTEAFF
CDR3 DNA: TGTGCCAGCAGCTGGGGGGGGAGGAACACTGAAGCTTTCTTT

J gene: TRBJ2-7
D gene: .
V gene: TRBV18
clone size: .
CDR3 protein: CASSPGVGYEQYF
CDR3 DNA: TGTGCCAGCTCGCCGGGAGTCGGCTACGAGCAGTACTTC

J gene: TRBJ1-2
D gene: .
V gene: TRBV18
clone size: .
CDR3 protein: CASSPLGSAGLYGYTF
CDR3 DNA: TGTGCCAGCTCACCCTTGGGGTCGGCGGGGCTTTATGGCTACACCTTC

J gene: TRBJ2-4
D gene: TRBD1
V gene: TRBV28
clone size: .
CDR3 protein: CASSLDRGVAKNIQYF
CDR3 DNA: TGTGCCAGCAGTTTGGACAGGGGCGTAGCCAAAAACATTCAGTACTTC

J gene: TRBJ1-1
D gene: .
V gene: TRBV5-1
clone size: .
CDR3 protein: CASSLQGSANTEAFF
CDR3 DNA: TGCGCCAGCAGCCTACAGGGATCTGCGAACACTGAAGCTTTCTTT

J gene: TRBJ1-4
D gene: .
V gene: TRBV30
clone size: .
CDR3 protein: CAWSVTGNEKLFF
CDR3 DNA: TGTGCCTGGAGTGTAACGGGTAATGAAAAACTGTTTTTT

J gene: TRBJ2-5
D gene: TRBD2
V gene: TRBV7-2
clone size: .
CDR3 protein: CASSARNAGGGETQYF
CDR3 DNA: TGTGCCAGCAGCGCCCGTAATGCGGGAGGGGGAGAGACCCAGTACTTC

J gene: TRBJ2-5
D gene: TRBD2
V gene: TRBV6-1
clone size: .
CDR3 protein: CASSVLAGRETQYF
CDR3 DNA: TGTGCCAGCAGTGTTCTAGCGGGGAGAGAGACCCAGTACTTC

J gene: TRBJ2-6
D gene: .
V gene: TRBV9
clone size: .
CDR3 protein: CASTQAGANVLTF
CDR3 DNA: TGTGCCAGCACCCAGGCTGGGGCCAACGTCCTGACTTTC

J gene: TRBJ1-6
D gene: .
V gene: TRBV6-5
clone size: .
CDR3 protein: CASSLTGRARSPLHF
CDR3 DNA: TGTGCCAGCAGCCTTACGGGGAGGGCGCGGTCACCCCTCCACTTT

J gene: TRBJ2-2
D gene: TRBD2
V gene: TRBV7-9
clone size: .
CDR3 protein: CASSFPSGKETTGELFF
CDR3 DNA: TGTGCCAGCAGCTTCCCTAGCGGGAAGGAGACCACCGGGGAGCTGTTTTTT

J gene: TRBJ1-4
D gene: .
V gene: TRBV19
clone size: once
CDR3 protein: CASSIGGQPNEKLFF
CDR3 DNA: TGTGCCAGTAGTATAGGAGGACAGCCTAATGAAAAACTGTTTTTT

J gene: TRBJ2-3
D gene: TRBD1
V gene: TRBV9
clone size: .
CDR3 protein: CASSANPGQGTDTQYF
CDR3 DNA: TGTGCCAGCAGCGCAAATCCGGGACAGGGCACAGATACGCAGTATTTT

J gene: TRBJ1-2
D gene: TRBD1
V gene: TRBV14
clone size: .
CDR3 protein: CASSLRDSHYGYTF
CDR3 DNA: TGTGCCAGCAGCCTCCGGGACAGTCACTATGGCTACACCTTC